These T cell receptor beta chains were read from a single sample in a study of blood T cells in healthy people across ages. TCRdb ran MiXCR on the 5' RACE reads and lists one entry per CDR3 protein. The profile shows nearly 800,000 distinct CDR3 sequences, 25% of them singletons. The same data also contributed to another study, on T cells of mothers and their children.

The sequenced sample was blood. Source of these receptors: a boy between 10 and 17 years old in good health. CDR3s include the opening cysteine and the closing phenylalanine or tryptophan. D genes are given only for firm matches. Some rows have no size entry. The others give once, few or many, or a class for an expanded clone.

v_call: TRBV7-2; d_call: -; j_call: TRBJ1-3; clone_size: -; cdr3_aa: CASSLGPLDGSSGNTIYF; cdr3_nt: TGTGCCAGCAGCTTAGGCCCGTTGGACGGCAGCTCTGGAAACACCATATATTTT
v_call: TRBV21-1; d_call: -; j_call: TRBJ1-6; clone_size: few; cdr3_aa: CASSKGGSPLHF; cdr3_nt: TGTGCCAGCAGCAAAGGGGGATCACCCCTCCACTTT
v_call: TRBV28; d_call: -; j_call: TRBJ2-1; clone_size: few; cdr3_aa: CASSFMGASSYNEQFF; cdr3_nt: TGTGCCAGCAGTTTTATGGGGGCGAGCTCCTACAATGAGCAGTTCTTC
v_call: TRBV20-1; d_call: TRBD2; j_call: TRBJ2-3; clone_size: -; cdr3_aa: CSAIRDYSDTQYF; cdr3_nt: TGCAGTGCAATCCGGGACTACTCAGATACGCAGTATTTT
v_call: TRBV15; d_call: -; j_call: TRBJ2-1; clone_size: -; cdr3_aa: CATLKPGASNNEQFF; cdr3_nt: TGTGCCACCCTAAAGCCAGGGGCTTCGAACAATGAGCAGTTCTTC
v_call: TRBV13; d_call: TRBD2; j_call: TRBJ2-5; clone_size: -; cdr3_aa: CASSRGTSGETQYF; cdr3_nt: TGTGCCAGCAGCCGCGGGACTAGCGGAGAGACCCAGTACTTC
v_call: TRBV29-1; d_call: TRBD1; j_call: TRBJ1-5; clone_size: -; cdr3_aa: CSVVDRPNQPQHF; cdr3_nt: TGCAGCGTTGTGGACAGGCCCAATCAGCCCCAGCATTTT
v_call: TRBV2; d_call: TRBD2; j_call: TRBJ2-3; clone_size: few; cdr3_aa: CASSVSSGITDTQYF; cdr3_nt: TGTGCCAGCAGTGTGTCTAGCGGGATCACAGATACGCAGTATTTT
v_call: TRBV29-1; d_call: TRBD2; j_call: TRBJ2-1; clone_size: -; cdr3_aa: CSVERREFSYNEQFF; cdr3_nt: TGCAGCGTTGAGAGGCGGGAGTTCTCCTACAATGAGCAGTTCTTC
v_call: TRBV21-1; d_call: -; j_call: TRBJ2-5; clone_size: -; cdr3_aa: CASSKVDGTSGRGLRQETQYF; cdr3_nt: TGTGCCAGCAGCAAAGTAGATGGGACTAGCGGGAGGGGGCTCCGACAAGAGACCCAGTACTTC
v_call: TRBV28; d_call: -; j_call: TRBJ2-5; clone_size: few; cdr3_aa: CASSPPGGGQGETQYF; cdr3_nt: TGTGCCAGCAGTCCCCCTGGGGGCGGCCAAGGGGAGACCCAGTACTTC
v_call: TRBV6-1; d_call: -; j_call: TRBJ2-7; clone_size: -; cdr3_aa: CASSEQLLSYEQYF; cdr3_nt: TGTGCCAGCAGTGAACAGCTACTCTCCTACGAGCAGTACTTC
v_call: TRBV29-1; d_call: -; j_call: TRBJ2-5; clone_size: few; cdr3_aa: CSVLRVQETQYF; cdr3_nt: TGCAGCGTTCTCAGGGTCCAAGAGACCCAGTACTTC
v_call: TRBV25-1; d_call: -; j_call: TRBJ1-4; clone_size: -; cdr3_aa: CASSDPGEEKLFF; cdr3_nt: TGTGCCAGCAGTGACCCGGGGGAAGAAAAACTGTTTTTT
v_call: TRBV6-5; d_call: TRBD1; j_call: TRBJ2-1; clone_size: -; cdr3_aa: CASSPRTGSQSEQFF; cdr3_nt: TGTGCCAGCAGTCCGAGGACAGGGTCCCAATCAGAGCAGTTCTTC
v_call: TRBV6-5; d_call: TRBD1; j_call: TRBJ1-2; clone_size: few; cdr3_aa: CASSRDRGTMNYGYTF; cdr3_nt: TGTGCCAGCAGTCGGGACAGGGGGACCATGAACTATGGCTACACCTTC
v_call: TRBV4-3; d_call: TRBD1; j_call: TRBJ2-5; clone_size: -; cdr3_aa: CASSQTLDREETQYF; cdr3_nt: TGCGCCAGCAGCCAGACCCTGGACAGGGAAGAGACCCAGTACTTC
v_call: TRBV12-3/TRBV12-4; d_call: -; j_call: TRBJ2-7; clone_size: few; cdr3_aa: CASSLYRGESSYEQYF; cdr3_nt: TGTGCCAGCAGTTTATACCGGGGCGAAAGCTCCTACGAGCAGTACTTC